This TCR beta chain came from a study of blood T cell repertoires in COVID-19. Study as a whole: From the United States, Italy and Spain came samples of acute and convalescent COVID-19. PBMCs, B-cell-depleted T cells, or T cells provided the cDNA or gDNA that made up the material.

Germline values: CDR1 SGHVS, CDR2 FQNEAQ. V was shortened by 1 base and J by 3 bases, with 4 bases between the two germline ends. This CDR3 has 13 amino acids. In the original workflow: Amplification of reference gene primers was used by the study to estimate nucleated cell counts. The table came from immunoSEQ multiplex PCR; TCRdb's copy has only in-frame clones and leaves some out. V and J calls and clone size are as listed in that table; D and trimming were resolved from the DNA. The sample lists about 110,000 clones, less than 75% seen once, with over 6% in the top ten. This rearrangement joins TRBV7-8 to TRBJ1-5; D is ambiguous. Input material: peripheral blood. This receptor was obtained from a woman aged 60-75 years with acute or convalescent COVID-19. CDR3 region: CASSLEANQPQHF. CDR3 nucleotide sequence: TGTGCCAGCAGCTTAGAAGCCAATCAGCCCCAGCATTTT.